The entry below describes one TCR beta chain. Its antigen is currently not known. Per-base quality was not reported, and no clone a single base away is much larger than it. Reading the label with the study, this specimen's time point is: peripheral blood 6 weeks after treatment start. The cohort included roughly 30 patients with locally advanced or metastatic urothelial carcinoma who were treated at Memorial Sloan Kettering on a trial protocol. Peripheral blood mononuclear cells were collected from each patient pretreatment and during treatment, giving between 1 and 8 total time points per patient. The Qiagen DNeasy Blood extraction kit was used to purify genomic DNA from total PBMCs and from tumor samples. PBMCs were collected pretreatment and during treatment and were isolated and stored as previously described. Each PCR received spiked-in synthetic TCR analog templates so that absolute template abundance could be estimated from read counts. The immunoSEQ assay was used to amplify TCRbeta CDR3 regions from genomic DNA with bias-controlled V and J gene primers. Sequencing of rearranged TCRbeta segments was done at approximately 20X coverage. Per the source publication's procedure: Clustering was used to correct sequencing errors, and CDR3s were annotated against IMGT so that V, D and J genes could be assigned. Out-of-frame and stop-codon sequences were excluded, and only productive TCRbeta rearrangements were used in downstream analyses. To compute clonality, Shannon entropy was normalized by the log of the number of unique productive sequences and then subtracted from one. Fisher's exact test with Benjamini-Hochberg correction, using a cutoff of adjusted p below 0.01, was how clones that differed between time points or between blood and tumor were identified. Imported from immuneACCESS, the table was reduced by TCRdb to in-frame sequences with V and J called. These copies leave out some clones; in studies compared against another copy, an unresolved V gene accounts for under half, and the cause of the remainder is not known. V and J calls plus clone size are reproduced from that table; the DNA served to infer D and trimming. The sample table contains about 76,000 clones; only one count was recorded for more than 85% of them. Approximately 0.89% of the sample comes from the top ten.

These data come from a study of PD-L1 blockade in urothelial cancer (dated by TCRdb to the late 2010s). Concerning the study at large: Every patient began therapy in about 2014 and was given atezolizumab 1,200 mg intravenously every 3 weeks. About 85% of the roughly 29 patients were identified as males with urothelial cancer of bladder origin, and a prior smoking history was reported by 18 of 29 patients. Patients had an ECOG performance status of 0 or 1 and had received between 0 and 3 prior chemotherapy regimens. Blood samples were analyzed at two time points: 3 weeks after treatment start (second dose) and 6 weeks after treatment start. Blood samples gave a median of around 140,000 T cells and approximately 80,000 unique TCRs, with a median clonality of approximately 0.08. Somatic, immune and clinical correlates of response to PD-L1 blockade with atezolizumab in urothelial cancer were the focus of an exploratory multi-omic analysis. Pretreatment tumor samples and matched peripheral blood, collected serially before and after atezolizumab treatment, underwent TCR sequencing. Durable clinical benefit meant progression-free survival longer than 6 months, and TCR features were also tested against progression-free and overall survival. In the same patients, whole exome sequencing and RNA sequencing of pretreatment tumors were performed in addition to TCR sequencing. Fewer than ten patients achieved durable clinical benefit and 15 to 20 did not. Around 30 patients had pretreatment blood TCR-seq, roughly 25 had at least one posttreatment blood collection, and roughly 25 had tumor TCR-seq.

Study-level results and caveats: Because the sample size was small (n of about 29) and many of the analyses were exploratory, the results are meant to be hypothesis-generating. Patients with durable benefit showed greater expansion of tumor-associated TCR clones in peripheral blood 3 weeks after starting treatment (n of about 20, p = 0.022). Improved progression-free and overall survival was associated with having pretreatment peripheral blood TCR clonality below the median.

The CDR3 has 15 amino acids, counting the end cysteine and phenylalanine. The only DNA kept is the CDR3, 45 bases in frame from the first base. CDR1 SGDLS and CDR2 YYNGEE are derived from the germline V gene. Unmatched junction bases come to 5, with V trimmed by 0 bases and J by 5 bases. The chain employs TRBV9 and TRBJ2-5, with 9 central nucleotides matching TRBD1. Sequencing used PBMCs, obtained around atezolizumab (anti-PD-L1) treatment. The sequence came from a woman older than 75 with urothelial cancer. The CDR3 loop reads CASSVGGTGSETQYF. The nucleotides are TGTGCCAGCAGCGTAGGGGGGACAGGGAGCGAGACCCAGTACTTC.